These 12 T cell receptor beta chains came from one sample sequenced in a study of T cell responses to AZD1222 COVID-19 vaccine. Method: immunoSEQ multiplex PCR; TCRdb's copy keeps in-frame clones and lacks some. In the table there are 150,000 to 200,000 clones, 85% to 95% of which are singletons. The sample here was peripheral blood, taken on day 0 of AZD1222 vaccination. The receptor source for this set is an adult in good health.

This clone was counted once. The chain combines TRBV18 with TRBJ1-6; TRBD1 matches 8 bases. This CDR3 is built from 13 residues. The germline gives CDR1 KGHSH, CDR2 LQKENI. Trimming at V came to 3 bases and at J to 15 bases, leaving 7 bases not matched to a gene. CDR3 in DNA: TGTGCCAGCTCACCCGGACAGGGATTATTCCTCCACTTT. Protein: CASSPGQGLFLHF.

The gene calls are TRBV28 and TRBJ1-6; no reliable D call. V gave up 3 bases and J gave up 8 bases, with 11 bases separating them. The CDR3 is 14 residues long. Looked up from germline, CDR1 is MDHEN and CDR2 is SYDVKM. CDR3 region: CASSFQGRYSPLHF. In nucleotides, the CDR3 is TGTGCCAGCAGTTTTCAAGGGAGGTATTCACCCCTCCACTTT.

The chain joins TRBV11-2 to TRBJ2-5; D is uncertain. The CDR3 sequence is 13 residues long. Trimming shortened V by 6 bases and J by 1 base, and 9 bases separated the two germline ends. Germline CDR1 SGHAT, CDR2 FQNNGV. The CDR3 nucleotides read TGTGCCAGCAGGACCGGGCGCCAAGAGACCCAGTACTTC. Translation gives CASRTGRQETQYF.

DNA of the CDR3: TGTGCCAGCAGTGAAGCCCGTCAGATCGTGAACACTGAAGCTTTCTTT. Protein product: CASSEARQIVNTEAFF. The rearrangement links TRBV2 to TRBJ1-1, with D unresolved. The ends were cut back, 0 bases at V and 0 bases at J, with 11 bases in the middle. This CDR3 is 16 amino acids long. Germline assignment: CDR1 SNHLY and CDR2 FYNNEI.

This rearrangement joins TRBV11-2 to TRBJ2-4; D gene ambiguous. The CDR3 runs to 13 residues. V gave up 6 bases and J gave up 0 bases, with 6 bases separating them. Germline loops: CDR1 SGHAT, CDR2 FQNNGV. In DNA form, the CDR3 reads TGTGCCAGCAGGGGATTAGCCAAAAACATTCAGTACTTC. Translation: CASRGLAKNIQYF.

This chain joins TRBV11-3 and TRBJ1-1; possibly TRBD1 for D (5 bases). Germline V gives CDR1 SGHNT, CDR2 YENEEA. V was cut by 4 bases and J by 6 bases, with 15 bases left in between. The CDR3 spans 14 residues. The CDR3 region is CASSSTDKGAEAFF. Written as DNA, the CDR3 is TGTGCCAGCAGCTCGACAGACAAAGGCGCTGAAGCTTTCTTT.

The genes are TRBV6-2 or TRBV6-3 and TRBJ1-6; 10 positions agree with TRBD1. The CDR3 has 19 amino acids. From germline, CDR1 is MNHEY and CDR2 SVGEGT. The ends lost 0 bases at V and 7 bases at J; junction bases unmatched: 12. The CDR3 nucleotides are TGTGCCAGCAGTTACTCTAAGTTCCAGGGACAGGGGTGGAATTCACCCCTCCACTTT. Residues: CASSYSKFQGQGWNSPLHF.

The rearrangement links TRBV4-1 to TRBJ2-7; 9 positions agree with TRBD2. Losses at the gene ends were 1 base for V and 6 bases for J; bases not matched to a gene: 7. The germline V gene has CDR1 MGHRA and CDR2 YSYEKL. The CDR3 is 15 amino acids. As DNA, the CDR3 is TGCGCCAGCAGCCAAGGTCTGTGGACTAGCGCCGAGCAGTACTTC. Translation gives CASSQGLWTSAEQYF.

The sample holds one count of this clone. The chain joins TRBV5-1 to TRBJ2-7, with D possibly TRBD1 on 5 matching bases. CDR3 length: 16 amino acids. The V end was cut by 4 bases, the J end by 0 bases, with 17 bases between. Germline lookup yields CDR1 SGHRS and CDR2 YFSETQ. In DNA, the CDR3 is TGCGCCAGCAGCCGAGAAGGGGTCTCGAGCTCCTACGAGCAGTACTTC. This encodes CASSREGVSSSYEQYF. The complete variable domain, with remaining parts taken from reference TRBV5-1 and TRBJ2-7, reads KAGVTQTPRYLIKTRGQQVTLSCSPISGHRSVSWYQQTPGQGLQFLFEYFSETQRNKGNFPGRFSGRQFSNSRSEMNVSTLELGDSALYLCASSREGVSSSYEQYFGPGTRLTVT.

The genes are TRBV15 and TRBJ1-4; TRBD1 might be the D (5 bases). Germline lookup yields CDR1 LNHNV and CDR2 YYDKDF (reference sequence). The CDR3 runs 14 residues. Trimming took 5 bases from V and 5 from J, leaving 12 bases between them. The CDR3 spells CATSRAWGNEKLFF. The CDR3 region has the DNA TGTGCCACCAGCCGGGCGTGGGGGAATGAAAAACTGTTTTTT.

The chain employs TRBV24-1 and TRBJ2-2, with TRBD2 as a possible D gene (5 bases). The CDR3 is 15 amino acids. Between the trimmed V and J ends, which lost 2 bases and 4 bases, there was a span of 10 bases. Germline-derived CDR1 and CDR2 are KGHDR and SFDVKD. CDR3 bases: TGTGCCACCAGTGATTCCCAGGCGGGCACCGGGGAGCTGTTTTTT. It codes for CATSDSQAGTGELFF.

The rearrangement joins TRBV7-8 to TRBJ2-1, with 9 nucleotides matching TRBD2. In germline, CDR1 is SGHVS, CDR2 FQNEAQ. Trimming removed 6 bases from V and 0 bases from J; junction bases left unmatched: 21. This CDR3 is built from 21 residues. In nucleotides, the CDR3 is TGTGCCAGCAGACACCGAGGGGAGCGGGAGGTTCGACACAGCTCCTACAATGAGCAGTTCTTC. Protein sequence: CASRHRGEREVRHSSYNEQFF.